This is a list of T cell receptor beta chains from one sample in a study of CD8 T cells in Susac syndrome. TCRdb reprocessed the immunoSEQ multiplex PCR reads with MiXCR, giving one entry per CDR3 protein. Of about 190,000 distinct CDR3 sequences listed, approximately 96% are singletons. The sequenced sample consisted of CD4+ T cells from PBMCs. The receptor source for this set is a human donor with Susac syndrome. Both conserved end residues are part of each CDR3. D genes are given only for firm matches. A clone size is listed for some rows: how often the clone was seen (once, few, many), or a class if it is expanded.

j_gene | v_gene | d_gene | abundance | CDR3aa | CDR3nt
TRBJ2-1 | TRBV20-1 | TRBD2 | - | CSAGELAGIEQFF | TGCAGTGCGGGGGAACTAGCGGGCATTGAGCAGTTCTTC
TRBJ1-1 | TRBV5-1 | - | - | CASSLVGGMNTEAFF | TGCGCCAGCAGCTTGGTGGGGGGTATGAACACTGAAGCTTTCTTT
TRBJ1-1 | TRBV6-2/TRBV6-3 | - | - | CASSYPTGEAFF | TGTGCCAGCAGTTACCCTACAGGTGAAGCTTTCTTT
TRBJ1-2 | TRBV28 | - | once | CASSPTYSRPYGYTF | TGTGCCAGCAGTCCGACTTATTCTCGTCCCTATGGCTACACCTTC
TRBJ1-4 | TRBV5-1 | - | - | CASSLGDATNEKLFF | TGCGCCAGCAGCCTGGGAGATGCAACTAATGAAAAACTGTTTTTT
TRBJ2-7 | TRBV6-5 | - | - | CASSYNGVAYEQYF | TGTGCCAGCAGTTACAACGGGGTAGCCTACGAGCAGTACTTC
TRBJ1-1 | TRBV3-1 | - | - | CASSHGEGNTEAFF | TGTGCCAGCAGCCACGGTGAGGGGAACACTGAAGCTTTCTTT
TRBJ2-1 | TRBV11-1 | TRBD1 | once | CASNAGTGLHNEQFF | TGTGCCAGCAACGCCGGGACAGGACTCCACAATGAGCAGTTCTTC
TRBJ1-5 | TRBV27 | - | - | CASSLSKAENQPQHF | TGTGCCAGCAGTTTATCGAAGGCAGAGAATCAGCCCCAGCATTTT
TRBJ1-4 | TRBV12-3/TRBV12-4 | - | once | CASSFGQRGEKLFF | TGTGCCAGCAGTTTTGGGCAGCGGGGTGAAAAACTGTTTTTT
TRBJ2-5 | TRBV3-1 | TRBD2 | once | CASSQHGSTSVSVQETQYF | TGTGCCAGCAGCCAACACGGCTCGACTAGCGTTTCAGTACAAGAGACCCAGTACTTC
TRBJ2-7 | TRBV20-1 | TRBD1 | - | CSAPGQGHYEQYF | TGCAGTGCTCCTGGACAGGGACACTACGAGCAGTACTTC
TRBJ2-7 | TRBV2 | TRBD2 | - | CASSELAGSEEQYF | TGTGCCAGCAGTGAATTAGCGGGATCGGAGGAGCAGTACTTC
TRBJ2-7 | TRBV9 | TRBD2 | - | CASSSTSDEQYF | TGTGCCAGCAGCTCGACTAGCGACGAGCAGTACTTC
TRBJ2-3 | TRBV18 | TRBD2 | once | CASSTLSGAHTDTQYF | TGTGCCAGCTCAACCCTAAGCGGGGCCCACACAGATACGCAGTATTTT
TRBJ2-3 | TRBV30 | TRBD2 | - | CAWSVLGLAGGDTQYF | TGTGCCTGGAGTGTACTCGGACTAGCGGGGGGAGATACGCAGTATTTT